The 28 T cell receptor beta chains in this list originate from one sample, sequenced in a study of blood T cell repertoires in COVID-19 (dated by TCRdb to 2019 to 2021). Receptor libraries were prepared by the immunoSEQ multiplex PCR assay. What TCRdb holds here is the immuneACCESS table cut down to in-frame rearrangements. Part of the clones is not present; checked against another copy, under half of the missing clones reflect an unresolved V gene, and the others are unexplained. This sample comprises 210,000 or so clones, 70% to 90% of them detected only once. The ten most abundant clones make up less than 6.5% of the sample. Sequenced input: peripheral blood. These TCRs come from an older woman with active or convalescent COVID-19.

The chain combines TRBV3-1 (or the pseudogene TRBV3-2) with TRBJ1-2, with 7 nucleotides matching TRBD1. Per germline, CDR1 LGHDT and CDR2 YNNKEL (reference sequence). The CDR3 runs to 15 residues. J lost 5 bases, V lost 4 bases, and 10 bases had no gene match. The CDR3 nucleotides are TGTGCCAGCAGCCCAAGTAGGACAGGTGTTTATGGCTACACCTTC. Amino acid sequence: CASSPSRTGVYGYTF.

The V call is TRBV18, the J call TRBJ1-1; 7 nucleotides line up with TRBD1. Trimming took 4 bases from V and 8 from J; bases not matched to a gene: 7. The CDR3 is made up of 13 amino acids. CDR1 is KGHSH, CDR2 LQKENI, per germline. CDR3 protein: CASSRDRAGEAFF. Here the CDR3 DNA reads TGTGCCAGCTCACGCGACAGGGCGGGCGAAGCTTTCTTT.

The gene calls are TRBV15 and TRBJ2-5; D is possibly TRBD2 (5 bases). This CDR3 has 14 residues. Trimming removed 0 bases from V and 5 bases from J, with 10 bases in between. Germline lookup yields CDR1 LNHNV and CDR2 YYDKDF (reference sequence). CDR3 residues: CATSRDIASETQYF. Here the CDR3 DNA reads TGTGCCACCAGCAGAGATATAGCGAGTGAGACCCAGTACTTC.

This clone was seen just once. The chain uses TRBV5-1 and TRBJ2-7; 7 bases align to TRBD2. The CDR3 sequence is 15 residues long. Trimming at V came to 4 bases and at J to 3 bases, leaving 10 bases not matched to a gene. The germline CDR1 and CDR2 sequences are SGHRS and YFSETQ. CDR3 DNA sequence: TGCGCCAGCAGCAACGTGCGGGAGTGGGGCTACGAGCAGTACTTC. Translating gives CASSNVREWGYEQYF.

A few counts support this clone. CDR3: CASSQDPLRQVNTYEQYF. The CDR3 nucleotides are TGTGCCAGCAGCCAAGATCCCCTCAGACAGGTCAATACCTACGAGCAGTACTTC. The chain recombines TRBV4-2 with TRBJ2-7; possibly TRBD1 for D (6 bases). This CDR3 has 18 residues. The germline V and J ends were trimmed by 0 bases and 2 bases, with 20 bases remaining between them. CDR1 and CDR2 (germline): LGHNA, YNFKEQ.

This clone has just a few counts. V gene TRBV3-1 (or the pseudogene TRBV3-2) combines with J gene TRBJ1-4; no reliable D call. There are 15 residues in the CDR3. Germline lookup yields CDR1 LGHDT and CDR2 YNNKEL (reference sequence). The V end lost 4 bases, the J end lost 4 bases, and 13 bases lay between the germline ends. The CDR3 DNA follows: TGTGCCAGCAGCCCGGTCGGGAAGCGTAATGAAAAACTGTTTTTT. The encoded protein is CASSPVGKRNEKLFF.

The rearrangement uses TRBV7-8 and TRBJ1-1; 9 bases agree with TRBD1. The length of the CDR3 is 18 residues. The trim removed 6 bases at V and 3 bases at J, leaving 17 bases unmatched. Looked up from germline, CDR1 is SGHVS and CDR2 is FQNEAQ. CDR3 residues: CASSFPQGAVSWDTEAFF. As DNA, the CDR3 is TGTGCCAGCAGTTTCCCACAGGGGGCAGTCTCGTGGGACACTGAAGCTTTCTTT.

The chain couples TRBV4-1 to TRBJ2-7; tentative D call: TRBD2 (5 bases). In germline, CDR1 is MGHRA, CDR2 YSYEKL. V was trimmed by 2 bases and J by 0 bases, leaving 11 bases between them. There are 15 residues in the CDR3. In DNA, the CDR3 is TGCGCCAGCAGCCAACTAGCACTCCCCTCCTACGAGCAGTACTTC. The encoded protein is CASSQLALPSYEQYF.

The chain uses TRBV6-1 and TRBJ2-7; D ambiguous. V was shortened by 2 bases and J by 1 base, with 3 bases between the two germline ends. The CDR3 covers 12 residues. CDR1 is MNHNS and CDR2 is SASEGT in the germline V gene. CDR3 residues: CASSEQSYEQYF. CDR3 coding DNA: TGTGCCAGCAGTGAACAATCCTACGAGCAGTACTTC.

This chain connects TRBV18 to TRBJ2-1; TRBD1 aligns across 8 bases. The V gene's germline CDR1 is KGHSH and CDR2 LQKENI. The CDR3 is made up of 16 amino acids. After removal of 3 bases from V and 12 bases from J, the junction contained 16 bases not matched to a gene. The CDR3 nucleotides read TGTGCCAGCTCACCCGACAGGGGCGCGAGGTCGAGTAGGCAGTTCTTC. Translation gives CASSPDRGARSSRQFF.

This clone was counted only a few times. The genes are TRBV10-3 and TRBJ2-2; 8 nucleotides align to TRBD2. The length of the CDR3 is 14 residues. The ends lost 4 bases at V and 7 bases at J; junction bases unmatched: 5. Germline CDR1 reads ENHRY; CDR2 reads SYGVKD. CDR3 in amino acids: CAISAGGPIGELFF. For the CDR3, the DNA is TGTGCCATCAGTGCGGGAGGGCCGATCGGGGAGCTGTTTTTT.

The CDR3 DNA sequence: TGCGCCAGCGGTCGGGGGGATGTTGAAAAACTGTTTTTT. Translating gives CASGRGDVEKLFF. The genes are TRBV4-1 and TRBJ1-4, with D perhaps TRBD1 (5 bases). With 8 bases removed from V and 7 bases from J, the gap between germline ends came to 14 bases. Germline V gene sequence: CDR1 MGHRA, CDR2 YSYEKL. This CDR3 region has 13 residues.

This clone was detected only a few times. The chain has TRBV11-2 and TRBJ2-7; 7 positions match TRBD1. J gave up 1 base and V 6 bases, and 6 bases lay outside the gene matches. The germline CDR1 and CDR2 sequences are SGHAT and FQNNGV. CDR3 length: 14 amino acids. CDR3 in amino acids: CASSRQGTSYEQYF. CDR3 nucleotide sequence: TGTGCCAGCAGTCGACAGGGCACATCCTACGAGCAGTACTTC.

The rearrangement joins TRBV30 to TRBJ1-5, with 7 bases identical to TRBD1. V was clipped by 2 bases and J by 4 bases; unmatched bases: 5. The CDR3 length is 14 residues. CDR1 GTSNPN and CDR2 SVGIG come from the germline V gene (reference sequence). The CDR3, as DNA: TGTGCCTGGAGTATGGCAGGGGGAAATCAGCCCCAGCATTTT. It encodes CAWSMAGGNQPQHF.

This chain connects TRBV7-8 to TRBJ1-4, with 7 bases matching TRBD1. Germline trimming cut 5 bases from V and 3 bases from J; bases unmatched to any gene: 18. CDR1 and CDR2 (germline): SGHVS, FQNEAQ. This CDR3 has 19 amino acids. CDR3 region: CASSPSWGEPQGANEKLFF. As DNA, the CDR3 is TGTGCCAGCAGCCCATCCTGGGGGGAGCCCCAGGGGGCTAATGAAAAACTGTTTTTT.

The V gene is TRBV18, the J gene TRBJ2-7; weak D call: TRBD1 (8 bases). The CDR3 sequence is 17 residues long. Germline CDR1 KGHSH, CDR2 LQKENI. Trimming cost V 3 bases and J 4 bases, with 22 bases left between them. CDR3 amino acids: CASSPPGQGGGLYEQYF. The CDR3 coding sequence is TGTGCCAGCTCACCTCCTGGACAGGGAGGGGGACTTTACGAGCAGTACTTC.

The rearrangement joins TRBV27 to TRBJ2-1; 10 bases fit TRBD2. Trimming took 7 bases from V and 0 from J; bases not matched to a gene: 15. In germline, CDR1 is MNHEY, CDR2 SMNVEV (reference sequence). CDR3 length equals 19 residues. DNA of the CDR3: TGTGCCAGCACCCCGGCTAGCGGGAGCCGATCAGGCTCCTACAATGAGCAGTTCTTC. It yields the protein CASTPASGSRSGSYNEQFF.

The chain links TRBV5-5 to TRBJ2-1, with D tentatively TRBD2 (5 bases). Germline loops: CDR1 SGHKS, CDR2 YYEKEE (reference sequence). Trimming took 4 bases from V and 0 from J, leaving 11 bases between them. There are 15 residues in the CDR3. This chain's CDR3 is CASSLDYLSYNEQFF. The CDR3, as DNA: TGTGCCAGCAGCCTCGACTACCTCTCCTACAATGAGCAGTTCTTC.

This clone was recorded only once. V and J are TRBV29-1 and TRBJ2-7; TRBD1 might be the D (5 bases). The V gene's germline CDR1 is SQVTM and CDR2 ANQGSEA. This CDR3 comprises 15 residues. The V end lost 1 base, the J end lost 3 bases, and 16 bases lay between the germline ends. CDR3: CSVEVSPGNRYEQYF. The CDR3 DNA reads TGCAGCGTTGAAGTCAGCCCAGGGAACCGCTACGAGCAGTACTTC.

The rearrangement joins TRBV5-5 to TRBJ2-1, with D perhaps TRBD2 (6 bases). V lost 3 bases and J 8 bases, leaving 12 bases between the germline ends. The germline gives CDR1 SGHKS, CDR2 YYEKEE (reference sequence). The CDR3 length is 13 residues. CDR3: CASSWAGSHEQFF. CDR3 nucleotide sequence: TGTGCCAGCAGCTGGGCGGGATCCCATGAGCAGTTCTTC.

V and J are TRBV5-1 and TRBJ2-1; D perhaps matches TRBD2 (5 bases). CDR1 and CDR2 from the germline V gene are SGHRS and YFSETQ. CDR3 size: 15 residues. The V end lost 2 bases, the J end lost 1 base, and 10 bases lay between the germline ends. The CDR3 bases are TGCGCCAGCAGCTTTTTTGGCGGGTCCTACAATGAGCAGTTCTTC. Protein: CASSFFGGSYNEQFF.

This clone was seen only a few times. The chain carries TRBV20-1 and TRBJ1-5, with D tentatively TRBD1 (6 bases). This CDR3 comprises 13 residues. Trimming stripped 3 bases from V and 5 bases from J, with 11 bases between. Germline V gives CDR1 DFQATT, CDR2 SNEGSKA (reference sequence). The DNA of the CDR3 is TGCAGTGCTAGTCCCGGACAGTATCAGCCCCAGCATTTT. It encodes CSASPGQYQPQHF.

The V call is TRBV23-1, the J call TRBJ2-7; D may be TRBD1 (6 bases). TRBV23-1 is designated an ORF whose function remains uncertain. CDR3 length equals 16 residues. V dropped 10 bases and J dropped 2 bases, with 24 bases sitting between them. CDR3 sequence reads: CATSHLRLQGAYEQYF. The CDR3, as DNA: TGCGCCACCTCCCATCTAAGGTTACAGGGTGCCTACGAGCAGTACTTC.

The chain recombines TRBV11-2 with TRBJ2-2, with 7 bases aligning to TRBD2. The germline V gene encodes CDR1 SGHAT and CDR2 FQNNGV. Losses at the gene ends were 9 bases for V and 3 bases for J; bases not matched to a gene: 7. The CDR3 length is 14 residues. This chain's CDR3 is CASSRLADTGELFF. The CDR3 coding sequence is TGTGCCAGTTCCCGACTAGCAGACACCGGGGAGCTGTTTTTT. Filled out from reference TRBV11-2 and TRBJ2-2, the complete variable domain reads EAGVAQSPRYKIIEKRQSVAFWCNPISGHATLYWYQQILGQGPKLLIQFQNNGVVDDSQLPKDRFSAERLKGVDSTLKIQPAKLEDSAVYLCASSRLADTGELFFGEGSRLTVL.

CDR3 region: CASSFGASGTYEQYF. The CDR3 nucleotides are TGTGCCAGCAGTTTCGGGGCTAGCGGAACCTACGAGCAGTACTTC. The chain joins TRBV28 to TRBJ2-7; TRBD2 matches 7 bases. The CDR3 is 15 residues long. J lost 2 bases, V lost 3 bases, and 7 bases had no gene match. Germline CDR1 MDHEN, CDR2 SYDVKM.

The genes are TRBV2 and TRBJ2-7; 11 bases are shared with TRBD2. The V gene's germline CDR1 is SNHLY and CDR2 FYNNEI. There are 16 residues in the CDR3. The V and J ends lost 5 bases and 0 bases, in that order; junction bases with no gene match: 6. The CDR3 coding sequence is TGTGCCAGCAGTTCCCGACTAGCGGGACCCTCCTACGAGCAGTACTTC. It specifies CASSSRLAGPSYEQYF. The variable domain in full, completed from reference TRBV2 and TRBJ2-7, reads EPEVTQTPSHQVTQMGQEVILRCVPISNHLYFYWYRQILGQKVEFLVSFYNNEISEKSEIFDDQFSVERPDGSNFTLKIRSTKLEDSAMYFCASSSRLAGPSYEQYFGPGTRLTVT.

The chain joins TRBV10-3 to TRBJ2-1; a possible D gene is TRBD1 (6 bases). V dropped 8 bases and J dropped 4 bases, with 21 bases sitting between them. Germline V gene lookup returns CDR1 ENHRY and CDR2 SYGVKD. This CDR3 is 16 amino acids long. DNA of the CDR3: TGTGCCATCGGTGGCCAAGGGGGATCCTCTTACAATGAGCAGTTCTTC. This encodes CAIGGQGGSSYNEQFF.

The gene calls are TRBV19 and TRBJ1-5; D perhaps matches TRBD1 (5 bases). The V and J ends lost 5 bases and 6 bases respectively, with 14 bases between them. Germline V CDR1 and CDR2: LNHDA, SQIVND (reference sequence). This CDR3 has 14 residues. CDR3 coding DNA: TGTGCCAGTAGTTGGACCGGGGGGGGTCAGCCCCAGCATTTT. It specifies CASSWTGGGQPQHF.